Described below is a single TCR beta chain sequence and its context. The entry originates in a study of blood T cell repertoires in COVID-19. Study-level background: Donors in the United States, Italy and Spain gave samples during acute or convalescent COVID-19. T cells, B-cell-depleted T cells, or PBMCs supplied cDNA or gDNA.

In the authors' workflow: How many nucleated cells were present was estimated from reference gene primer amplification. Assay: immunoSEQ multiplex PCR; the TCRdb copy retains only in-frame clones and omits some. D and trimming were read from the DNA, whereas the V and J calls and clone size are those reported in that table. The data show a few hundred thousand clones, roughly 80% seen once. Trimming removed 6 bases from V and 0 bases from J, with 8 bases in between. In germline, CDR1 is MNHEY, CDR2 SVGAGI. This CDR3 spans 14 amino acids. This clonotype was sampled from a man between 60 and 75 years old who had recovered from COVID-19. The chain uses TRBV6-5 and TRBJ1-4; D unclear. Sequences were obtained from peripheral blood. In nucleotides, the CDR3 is TGTGCCAGCAGGTCGCCTACAACTAATGAAAAACTGTTTTTT. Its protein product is CASRSPTTNEKLFF.